The T cell receptor (beta chain) described here comes from a study of sequential checkpoint blockade in melanoma. CDR3 length: 14 residues. Trimming removed 5 bases at V and 2 bases at J, with 10 bases between. CDR1 is MDHEN, CDR2 SYDVKM, per germline. Treatment indicated: randomized to nivolumab then ipilimumab (arm A) or the reverse (arm B). The table came from immunoSEQ multiplex PCR; TCRdb's copy has only in-frame clones and leaves some out. This sample carries 20,000 to 25,000 clones, 27% of them seen once, and the ten largest clones take 6.7%. The chain joins TRBV28 to TRBJ1-5, with unresolved D. This TCR was sampled from a human donor with melanoma. Sequencing was performed on tumor tissue (inferred from file names), taken from a patient given nivolumab and ipilimumab in sequence. The DNA for the CDR3 is TGTGCCAGCAGTCCCTTCCGCGGCAATCAGCCCCAGCATTTT. Its protein is CASSPFRGNQPQHF.